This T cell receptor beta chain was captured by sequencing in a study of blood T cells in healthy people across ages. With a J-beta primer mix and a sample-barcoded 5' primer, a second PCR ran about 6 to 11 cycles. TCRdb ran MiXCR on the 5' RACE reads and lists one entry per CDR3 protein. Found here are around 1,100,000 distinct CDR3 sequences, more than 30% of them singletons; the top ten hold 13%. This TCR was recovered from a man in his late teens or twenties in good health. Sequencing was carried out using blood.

The CDR3 region is CASSYGAGRLYNEQFF. DNA for the CDR3: TGTGCCAGCAGTTACGGTGCGGGGCGGCTCTACAATGAGCAGTTCTTC. The rearrangement links TRBV6-2 or TRBV6-3 to TRBJ2-1; the D gene is possibly TRBD2 (6 bases). V was clipped by 2 bases and J by 3 bases, with 14 bases between them. In germline, CDR1 is MNHEY, CDR2 SVGEGT. The CDR3 has 16 residues.